Following are 25 T cell receptor beta chains from one sample sequenced in a study of T-cell memory formation after mild COVID-19. Each CDR3 protein gets one entry after TCRdb re-called the 5' RACE reads with MiXCR. Of roughly 350,000 distinct CDR3 sequences in the sample, about 13% were seen once. The material sequenced was PBMCs or a T cell subset sorted from them (not recorded which). The receptors stem from a man younger than 35 who had mild COVID-19 (a few samples of this study predate the infection). Cell type and time point are not known.

The rearrangement joins TRBV7-6 to TRBJ2-2, with TRBD2 matching 8 bases. Per the germline V gene, CDR1 is SGHVS and CDR2 is FNYEAQ. The CDR3 totals 16 residues. Losses at the gene ends were 5 bases for V and 1 base for J; bases not matched to a gene: 6. The CDR3 DNA is TGTGCCAGCAGCCCCCGGGGGGGGGTGAACACCGGGGAGCTGTTTTTT. Protein: CASSPRGGVNTGELFF.

This clonotype has a handful of counts. The rearrangement uses TRBV4-3 and TRBJ2-2; 7 bases agree with TRBD1. V lost 5 bases and J lost 5; bases outside the gene matches: 8. Germline CDR1 and CDR2: LGHNA and YSLEER. CDR3 size: 15 residues. CDR3 protein: CASSFRTGGTGELFF. CDR3 bases: TGCGCCAGCAGCTTTCGGACAGGCGGAACCGGGGAGCTGTTTTTT.

The rearrangement links TRBV5-4 to TRBJ2-3; the match to TRBD2 covers 10 bases. The V gene's germline CDR1 is SGHNT and CDR2 YYREEE (reference sequence). The CDR3 covers 15 residues. J lost 3 bases, V lost 0 bases, and 1 base had no gene match. CDR3 protein: CASSLDSGGTDTQYF. CDR3 sequence (DNA): TGTGCCAGCAGCTTGGATAGCGGGGGGACAGATACGCAGTATTTT.

This clonotype has just a few counts. The V call is TRBV10-3, the J call TRBJ2-2, with a possible D match to TRBD1 (6 bases). Germline CDR1 reads ENHRY; CDR2 reads SYGVKD. Trimming shortened V by 0 bases and J by 1 base, and 12 bases separated the two germline ends. The CDR3 length is 17 residues. The CDR3 reads CAISESTRTVNTGELFF. CDR3 DNA: TGTGCCATCAGTGAGTCGACGAGGACAGTGAACACCGGGGAGCTGTTTTTT.

This clonotype appeared many times. The V and J genes are TRBV5-6 and TRBJ2-3, with TRBD2 matching 7 bases. The ends lost 1 base at V and 5 bases at J; junction bases unmatched: 4. This CDR3 is built from 14 residues. Germline CDR1 reads SGHDT; CDR2 reads YYEEEE. For the CDR3, the DNA is TGTGCCAGCAGCTTGATCCGGGGGGTAGATACGCAGTATTTT. Amino acid sequence: CASSLIRGVDTQYF.

V is TRBV7-6 and J is TRBJ1-5, with 8 bases that match TRBD1. The CDR3 extends over 14 amino acids. From germline, CDR1 is SGHVS and CDR2 FNYEAQ. V gave up 5 bases and J gave up 5 bases; unmatched junction bases: 5. CDR3 sequence: CASSVSQGDQPQHF. CDR3 bases: TGTGCCAGCAGCGTGTCACAGGGGGATCAGCCCCAGCATTTT.

V and J are TRBV29-1 and TRBJ2-1; the match to TRBD2 covers 9 bases. V shed 5 bases and J 7 bases; nucleotides not matched to a gene: 6. This CDR3 spans 13 amino acids. Germline V gives CDR1 SQVTM, CDR2 ANQGSEA. The CDR3 protein is CSVRRAGGNEQFF. In DNA, the CDR3 is TGCAGCGTTCGTAGAGCGGGGGGTAATGAGCAGTTCTTC.

The CDR3, as DNA: TGCAGTACCGGCCCCTACGAGCAGTACTTC. This translates into CSTGPYEQYF. This rearrangement joins TRBV20-1 to TRBJ2-7; D is unclear. There are 10 residues in the CDR3. CDR1 is DFQATT and CDR2 is SNEGSKA in the germline V gene (reference sequence). Trimming removed 8 bases from V and 2 bases from J, with 7 bases in between.

This clonotype has a count of ten or more. The V and J genes are TRBV12-3 or TRBV12-4 and TRBJ2-2, with D uncertain. V shed 6 bases and J shed 8 bases, with 13 bases lying between them. This CDR3 region has 13 residues. The CDR3 spells CASRTQQTGELFF. In nucleotides, the CDR3 is TGTGCCAGCAGAACTCAGCAAACGGGGGAGCTGTTTTTT.

This clonotype was detected ten times or more. This chain connects TRBV20-1 to TRBJ2-3, with 12 bases lining up with TRBD2. The length of the CDR3 is 16 residues. CDR1 is DFQATT, CDR2 SNEGSKA, per germline (reference sequence). Unmatched junction bases numbered 10, after V lost 6 bases and J lost 3 bases. The CDR3 loop reads CSAEDGTSGPTDTQYF. As DNA, the CDR3 is TGCAGTGCGGAGGACGGGACTAGCGGGCCTACAGATACGCAGTATTTT.

J is TRBJ2-5 and V is TRBV19; tentative D call: TRBD1 (5 bases). The CDR3 is 13 amino acids. V lost 3 bases, J lost 4 bases, and 9 bases lay in between. From germline, CDR1 is LNHDA and CDR2 SQIVND (reference sequence). CDR3 sequence: CASSINRRETQYF. In DNA, the CDR3 is TGTGCCAGTAGTATTAACAGGAGAGAGACCCAGTACTTC. The full variable domain, rest sourced from reference TRBV19 and TRBJ2-5, is DGGITQSPKYLFRKEGQNVTLSCEQNLNHDAMYWYRQDPGQGLRLIYYSQIVNDFQKGDIAEGYSVSREKKESFPLTVTSAQKNPTAFYLCASSINRRETQYFGPGTRLLVL.

This clonotype was detected ten times or more. This sequence joins TRBV20-1 and TRBJ2-7; 10 bases align to TRBD2. Germline V gene sequence: CDR1 DFQATT, CDR2 SNEGSKA (reference sequence). The CDR3 is 14 residues long. Trimming cost V 3 bases and J 2 bases; bases outside gene matches: 4. CDR3 region: CSASSLAGTYEQYF. CDR3 coding DNA: TGCAGTGCTAGCTCACTAGCGGGGACCTACGAGCAGTACTTC.

The V call is TRBV5-1, the J call TRBJ2-7; TRBD1 is a possible D gene (6 bases). The CDR3 spans 16 residues. V dropped 0 bases and J dropped 4 bases, with 17 bases sitting between them. Per germline, CDR1 SGHRS and CDR2 YFSETQ. CDR3 sequence: CASSLETGLPEYEQYF. The CDR3 nucleotides read TGCGCCAGCAGCTTGGAAACAGGGTTACCTGAGTACGAGCAGTACTTC.

The J gene is TRBJ2-2, the V gene TRBV9; D call uncertain. Germline V CDR1 and CDR2: SGDLS, YYNGEE. V was clipped by 0 bases and J by 6 bases, with 9 bases between them. This CDR3 is 14 amino acids long. CDR3 in amino acids: CASSVETRAGELFF. CDR3 bases: TGTGCCAGCAGCGTAGAGACAAGAGCCGGGGAGCTGTTTTTT.

As concerns this clonotype: The germline gene is not matched at one end of the junction; a read error may be the cause. The V gene is TRBV12-3 or TRBV12-4, the J gene TRBJ1-3; D gene ambiguous. CDR3 length equals 13 residues. The CDR3 loop is CASSADGPNTISF. The DNA of the CDR3 is TGTGCCAGCAGTGCAGACGGCCCGAACACCATATCTTTT.

This clonotype has ten or more counts. The V call is TRBV7-8, the J call TRBJ2-1, with TRBD2 as a possible D gene (6 bases). The germline CDR1 and CDR2 sequences are SGHVS and FQNEAQ. Trimming removed 5 bases at V and 8 bases at J, with 22 bases between. The CDR3 totals 16 residues. Written as DNA, the CDR3 is TGTGCCAGCAGCCCCCGCAGGACTACCAATTTGGATGAGCAGTTCTTC. Residues: CASSPRRTTNLDEQFF.

The chain joins TRBV7-6 to TRBJ2-3; no firm D call. There are 14 residues in the CDR3. Germline V gene lookup returns CDR1 SGHVS and CDR2 FNYEAQ. With 5 bases removed from V and 2 bases from J, the gap between germline ends came to 11 bases. CDR3 nucleotides: TGTGCCAGCAGCCCCCTGGGTTACACAGATACGCAGTATTTT. This encodes CASSPLGYTDTQYF.

This clonotype has at least ten counts. The chain employs TRBV10-3 and TRBJ2-2; the match to TRBD1 covers 9 bases. The CDR3 is 15 residues long. J gave up 1 base and V 6 bases, and 3 bases lay outside the gene matches. Germline V lookup: CDR1 ENHRY, CDR2 SYGVKD. The CDR3 reads CAISKDRGNTGELFF. The CDR3 DNA follows: TGTGCCATCAGCAAGGACAGGGGGAACACCGGGGAGCTGTTTTTT.

The V gene is TRBV5-4, the J gene TRBJ1-2, with TRBD1 matching over 7 bases. The J segment lost 2 bases and the V segment lost 4 bases, leaving 5 bases of the junction unmatched. The CDR3 runs to 14 residues. Germline assignment: CDR1 SGHNT and CDR2 YYREEE (reference sequence). The chain's CDR3 is CASSRTGYNYGYTF. The CDR3 DNA sequence: TGTGCCAGCAGCCGGACAGGATACAACTATGGCTACACCTTC.

The rearrangement links TRBV28 to TRBJ2-1; 7 bases are a match to TRBD1. Germline V gene sequence: CDR1 MDHEN, CDR2 SYDVKM. This CDR3 is built from 15 residues. With V trimmed by 6 bases and J by 6 bases, 11 bases remained unmatched. The CDR3 DNA reads TGTGCCAGCAGCCGAGGGGGCGCGAGGGGCAATGAGCAGTTCTTC. This encodes CASSRGGARGNEQFF.

This chain links TRBV9 with TRBJ2-3, with 7 bases that match TRBD2. This CDR3 is 16 amino acids long. Trimming took 4 bases from V and 3 from J; bases not matched to a gene: 11. Germline V CDR1 and CDR2: SGDLS, YYNGEE. Here the CDR3 DNA reads TGTGCCAGCAGCCGCTGGGGGGGTACACAGACAGATACGCAGTATTTT. Its protein product is CASSRWGGTQTDTQYF.

This clonotype was observed many times. The DNA of the CDR3 is TGCGCCAGCAGCCTCCGGACCTCTGGCGACTATGGCTACACCTTC. It encodes CASSLRTSGDYGYTF. The rearrangement links TRBV5-1 to TRBJ1-2; D remains unclear. The germline V and J ends were trimmed by 4 bases and 3 bases, with 16 bases remaining between them. The length of the CDR3 is 15 residues. CDR1 is SGHRS, CDR2 YFSETQ, per germline. Using reference TRBV5-1 and TRBJ1-2 for the parts outside the CDR3, the full variable domain is KAGVTQTPRYLIKTRGQQVTLSCSPISGHRSVSWYQQTPGQGLQFLFEYFSETQRNKGNFPGRFSGRQFSNSRSEMNVSTLELGDSALYLCASSLRTSGDYGYTFGSGTRLTVV.

This chain links TRBV6-6 with TRBJ1-3; TRBD1 might be the D (5 bases). Deletions cut 6 bases from V and 4 bases from J, with 13 bases between. CDR1 is MNHNY and CDR2 is SVGAGI in the germline V gene (reference sequence). This CDR3 comprises 14 residues. In nucleotides, the CDR3 is TGTGCCAGCAGCCCGACAGATCTCGGAAACACCATATATTTT. This gives the protein CASSPTDLGNTIYF.

The chain is built from TRBV4-1 and TRBJ1-1, with D uncertain. CDR1 is MGHRA, CDR2 YSYEKL, per germline. The V gene lost 2 bases and the J gene lost 1 base, with 11 bases spanning the gap. There are 15 residues in the CDR3. The CDR3 region is CASSQFAQSNTEAFF. For the CDR3, the DNA is TGCGCCAGCAGCCAATTCGCACAGTCGAACACTGAAGCTTTCTTT.

V usage is TRBV28 and J usage is TRBJ1-1; D is ambiguous. Germline CDR1 and CDR2: MDHEN and SYDVKM. This CDR3 comprises 11 residues. Trimming took 5 bases from V and 10 from J, leaving 11 bases between them. In DNA, the CDR3 is TGTGCCAGCAGTCGGCCGGGGAGAGCTTTCTTT. Its translation is CASSRPGRAFF.